This T cell receptor beta chain was sequenced for a study of blood T cell repertoires in COVID-19. In the study overall: Samples taken during acute and convalescent COVID-19 were collected in the United States, Italy and Spain.

The CDR3 consists of 16 residues. Germline trimming cut 6 bases from V and 1 base from J; bases unmatched to any gene: 9. As processed by the authors: It was from reference gene primer amplification that nucleated cell counts were estimated. Generated by immunoSEQ multiplex PCR, the TCRdb table keeps only in-frame clones and is missing some. V and J calls and clone size are those listed in that table; D and trimming were worked out from the DNA. The table records tens of thousands of clones, over 60% of them present only once. Material for sequencing was peripheral blood. This sequence joins TRBV23-1 and TRBJ2-3, with 8 bases that match TRBD1. TRBV23-1 is an ORF; its function is uncertain. This clonotype originated in a human donor in a cohort sampled during active COVID-19. The CDR3: CASSRHGQGCTDTQYF. The CDR3 coding sequence is TGCGCCAGCAGCCGACACGGACAGGGTTGCACAGATACGCAGTATTTT.